This note documents a single T cell receptor beta chain sequence. This clonotype was observed a few times. Its antigen has not been determined. Base quality data are lacking; no much larger clone is found one base away. The data are from a study of T cells in Graves' hyperthyroidism and ophthalmopathy (dated 2019 in TCRdb). Some background on the complete study: Peripheral blood samples were taken at the time of initial diagnosis, prior to any treatment. In about 6 Graves' hyperthyroidism patients, the study also compared T-cell repertoires from thyroid tissue with T-cell repertoires from blood. A discovery cohort of fewer than 110 patients, roughly 40 with Graves' ophthalmopathy and approximately 55 with stable Graves' hyperthyroidism, was used to find distinguishing TCR V-J signatures. Whether ophthalmopathy could be predicted prospectively was tested in an independent validation cohort made up of under 20 hyperthyroidism patients plus 17 patients who later progressed to ophthalmopathy. The paper reports TCR Vbeta CDR3 sequencing of roughly 140 peripheral blood samples: around 41 ophthalmopathy, roughly 80 hyperthyroidism and 17 progressor patients. After sampling, hyperthyroidism patients received methimazole starting at 30 mg daily, and ophthalmopathy patients received high-dose intravenous methylprednisolone. For training and testing, the approximately 97 patients in the discovery cohort were randomly divided in a 7:3 ratio. Broad study findings and their caveats: In cross-validation, a model built on a 13 V-J signature told ophthalmopathy apart from stable hyperthyroidism with under 90% sensitivity and about 81% specificity, and in testing the same model reached 80%/75%. In validation, the model predicted progression to ophthalmopathy with over 60% sensitivity and roughly 75% specificity, a median of 6.5 months before onset. Sample size was not statistically predetermined, and blinding of investigators to group allocation was not performed. Blood samples also contained most of the expanded thyroid clonotypes (frequency above 0.001), which suggests that blood repertoires may reflect thyroid immune responses.

V and J are truncated by 7 bases and 2 bases respectively, leaving an intervening sequence of 12 bases. The germline V gene (reference sequence) provides CDR1 SEHNR and CDR2 FQNEAQ. The CDR3 measures 13 amino acids from cysteine to phenylalanine. CDR3 DNA only is kept here, 39 bases in frame from base 1. The TCR beta CDR3 regions were amplified from RNA transcripts. For the first round of RT-PCR on the TCR CDR3, the HTBI primer set was used together with the Qiagen OneStep RT-PCR kit. Libraries were constructed in a second round of multiplex PCR, after which size selection and purification were carried out. Paired-end sequencing of the libraries was performed with 100 bp reads on an Illumina HiSeq2000. The original methods were these. Raw data were processed with SOAPnuke, discarding reads with adapters, uncalled bases, mean Phred below 15, or no exact constant-primer or identifier match. COPE v1.2.5 was used to merge high-quality paired reads, and clonotypes were defined as unique nucleotide sequences. MiTCR v1.1 was used to align the clonotypes against IMGT TRBV, TRBD and TRBJ reference segments. Only V-J combinations with frequency above 0.0001, covering 99% to 99.2% of repertoires, were analysed. A TCS score was defined as the ratio of F50 (clonal expansion) to E x V (chaos), with BLOSUM62-based TCRdist applied between CDR3 peptides within each V-J. Welch's t-statistics and random forest reduced some 510 V-J features to some 14, which were used in a naive Bayes classifier (R e1071). TCRdb itself trimmed the public reads at Q25 with fastp, ran MiXCR and retained productive beta chains. Entries are consolidated by CDR3 protein sequence, retaining the most common genes and DNA. The V and J calls reflect TCRdb's pipeline rather than the authors' work. This sample gives 380,000 or so distinct CDR3 sequences in total; about 13% of them show up just once. 20% to 25% of the sample goes to the ten largest clones.

The hyperthyroidism patients were between 18 and 65 years old and newly diagnosed, with a disease duration of less than 2 months. The study excluded patients with uncontrolled infections, other autoimmune diseases, pregnancy or lactation. Diagnoses were based on clinical symptoms, serum thyroxine and TRAb, thyroid ultrasound and orbital computed tomography. Blood from progressor patients was collected at the time of first diagnosis with hyperthyroidism, before any ophthalmopathy symptoms had appeared. PBMCs were separated from approximately 10 ml of fresh peripheral blood using Ficoll-Paque density gradient centrifugation. Progressor patients were initially diagnosed with Graves' hyperthyroidism and developed ophthalmopathy during follow-up. Total RNA was extracted with Trizol reagent, and quality was checked on an Agilent 2100 Bioanalyzer.

The chain joins TRBV7-9 to TRBJ2-7, with the D gene call left open. The sample was blood. The clonotype was recovered from a young man with Graves' hyperthyroidism that later progressed to Graves' ophthalmopathy. The DNA is as follows: TGTGCCAGCATCGGCCTCACCACCTACGAGCAGTACTTC. Its product reads: CASIGLTTYEQYF.